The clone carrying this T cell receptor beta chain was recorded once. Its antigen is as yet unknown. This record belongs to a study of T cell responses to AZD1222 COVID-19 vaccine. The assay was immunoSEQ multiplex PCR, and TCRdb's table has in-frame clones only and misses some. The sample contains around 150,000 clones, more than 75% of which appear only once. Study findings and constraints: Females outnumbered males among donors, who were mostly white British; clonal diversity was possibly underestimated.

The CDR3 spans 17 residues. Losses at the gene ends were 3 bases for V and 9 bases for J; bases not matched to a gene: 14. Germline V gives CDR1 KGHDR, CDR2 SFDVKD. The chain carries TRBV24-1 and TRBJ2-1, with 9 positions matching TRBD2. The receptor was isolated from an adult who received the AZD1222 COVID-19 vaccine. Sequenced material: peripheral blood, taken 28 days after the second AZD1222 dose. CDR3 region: CATSDPRGSGSSGEQFF. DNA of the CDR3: TGTGCCACCAGTGATCCTCGGGGTAGCGGGAGCTCTGGTGAGCAGTTCTTC.